The 8 T cell receptor beta chains reported below all come from one sample, sequenced in a study of PD-1 blockade in classical Hodgkin lymphoma. Exposure to brentuximab vedotin varied, and each patient had relapsed following autologous stem cell transplantation. The study purified CD4+ T cells from thawed PBMCs using magnetic negative selection. The table came from immunoSEQ multiplex PCR; TCRdb's copy has only in-frame clones and leaves some out. The data hold approximately 6,400 clones, with nearly 80% observed a single time. Sample: CD4+ T cells from blood, taken at baseline. Receptors originate from a human donor with classical Hodgkin lymphoma.

The rearrangement uses TRBV7-2 and TRBJ2-1, with TRBD2 matching 12 bases. The germline gives CDR1 SGHTA, CDR2 FQGNSA. V trimming: 5 bases; J trimming: 2 bases; junction bases outside the gene matches: 13. The CDR3 totals 19 residues. The CDR3 region has the DNA TGTGCCAGCAGCCGCGGGACTAGCGGGTGGTTAGTACCCTACAATGAGCAGTTCTTC. This translates into CASSRGTSGWLVPYNEQFF.

The chain is built from TRBV7-9 and TRBJ2-3; TRBD1 matches 11 bases. The CDR3 sequence is 19 residues long. Per germline, CDR1 SEHNR and CDR2 FQNEAQ (reference sequence). The J segment lost 1 base and the V segment lost 6 bases, leaving 15 bases of the junction unmatched. CDR3 DNA sequence: TGTGCCAGCAGTCCCGGGACAGGGGGAATGATAAGGGGCACAGATACGCAGTATTTT. Its protein product is CASSPGTGGMIRGTDTQYF.

The chain combines TRBV6-6 with TRBJ2-3; 9 nucleotides line up with TRBD1. CDR3 length: 15 amino acids. The germline CDR1 and CDR2 sequences are MNHNY and SVGAGI (reference sequence). Germline trimming cut 2 bases from V and 5 bases from J; bases unmatched to any gene: 5. CDR3 nucleotides: TGTGCCAGCAGTTACGCTGGGACAGGGAAAGATACGCAGTATTTT. Protein: CASSYAGTGKDTQYF.

This clone was counted between two and nine times. The V and J genes are TRBV4-2 and TRBJ1-2, with a possible D match to TRBD1 (6 bases). Germline V gene sequence: CDR1 LGHNA, CDR2 YNFKEQ. The CDR3 spans 17 residues. Trimming took off 1 base at V and 3 bases at J, with 18 bases between the two ends. DNA of the CDR3: TGTGCCAGCAGCCAAGGCCCCCGGGGGGGGCTCTACTATGGCTACACCTTC. Its translation is CASSQGPRGGLYYGYTF.

V gene TRBV28 combines with J gene TRBJ2-1; no definite D call. The V gene's germline CDR1 is MDHEN and CDR2 SYDVKM. Trimming left V 4 bases short and J 4 bases short, with 8 bases between. CDR3 length: 13 amino acids. In nucleotides, the CDR3 is TGTGCCAGCAGTTCTGGCAGATACAATGAGCAGTTCTTC. It is translated as CASSSGRYNEQFF.

This chain connects TRBV18 to TRBJ1-2; TRBD1 is a possible D gene (5 bases). CDR3 length equals 14 residues. From germline, CDR1 is KGHSH and CDR2 LQKENI. V was shortened by 5 bases and J by 5 bases, with 15 bases between the two germline ends. The CDR3 DNA reads TGTGCCAGCTCAGCCTCCACTCAGGGTTATGGCTACACCTTC. It yields the protein CASSASTQGYGYTF.

The chain uses TRBV5-1 and TRBJ2-3; D might be TRBD2 (7 bases). Germline V gives CDR1 SGHRS, CDR2 YFSETQ. CDR3 length: 16 residues. With 0 bases removed from V and 2 bases from J, the gap between germline ends came to 13 bases. The CDR3 loop is CASSLGRGASTDTQYF. The DNA of the CDR3 is TGCGCCAGCAGCTTGGGCCGGGGGGCCTCCACAGATACGCAGTATTTT.

This sequence joins TRBV4-1 and TRBJ2-7, with 7 bases fitting TRBD1. CDR3 size: 13 residues. With 3 bases clipped from V and 5 bases from J, the junction kept 4 bases outside the gene matches. The V gene's germline CDR1 is MGHRA and CDR2 YSYEKL. The CDR3 is CASSHRQGDEQYF. CDR3 sequence (DNA): TGCGCCAGCAGCCACCGACAGGGCGACGAGCAGTACTTC.